The entry below gives a single T cell receptor (beta chain) sequence along with its context. This sample stems from a study of blood T cell repertoires in COVID-19. Sequencing was performed with immunoSEQ multiplex PCR; in TCRdb, only in-frame clones are kept and a portion is missing. The sample yields approximately 200,000 clones, more than 75% seen once. Unmatched junction bases numbered 8, after V lost 4 bases and J lost 0 bases. This CDR3 is built from 18 residues. Germline V gene lookup returns CDR1 SNHLY and CDR2 FYNNEI. The receptor comes from a man aged 35-49 years with active or convalescent COVID-19. This sequence joins TRBV2 and TRBJ2-3, with TRBD2 matching over 12 bases. The sequencing sample was made of peripheral blood. This chain's CDR3 is CASSGLAGGPTSTDTQYF. For the CDR3, the DNA is TGTGCCAGCAGTGGCCTAGCGGGGGGGCCTACCAGCACAGATACGCAGTATTTT.